The sequence of this T cell receptor beta chain was determined in a study of blood T cell repertoires in COVID-19. J lost 4 bases, V lost 4 bases, and 11 bases had no gene match. The V gene's germline CDR1 is MNHEY and CDR2 SMNVEV (reference sequence). This CDR3 region has 16 residues. Assay: immunoSEQ multiplex PCR; the TCRdb copy retains only in-frame clones and omits some. The repertoire holds over 300,000 clones, with roughly nine tenths as singletons. Symptom resolution, clearance, or two negative PCRs marked donors in Cohort 3 as recovered. Specimen: PBMCs or T cells enriched from blood (not recorded which). The rearrangement joins TRBV27 to TRBJ2-7; TRBD1 matches at 9 bases. The sequence derives from a young woman who had recovered from COVID-19. CDR3 sequence reads: CASSSLTGTGWYEQYF. Written as DNA, the CDR3 is TGTGCCAGCAGTTCCCTCACCGGGACAGGGTGGTACGAGCAGTACTTC.